This TCR beta chain was obtained from a study of cytomegalovirus exposure and HLA in healthy donors. The CDR3 extends over 15 amino acids. Germline trimming cut 5 bases from V and 1 base from J; bases unmatched to any gene: 6. The germline CDR1 and CDR2 sequences are SGHTA and FQGNSA. The PCR had 60 Vbeta and 13 Jbeta primers. The data were produced by immunoSEQ multiplex PCR, yet TCRdb's version contains in-frame clones alone and is incomplete. This table holds some 98,000 clones, more than 60% found once. The chain joins TRBV7-2 to TRBJ2-3, with 7 bases aligning to TRBD1. Sequencing used PBMCs. This TCR was sampled from a man aged 50-59 years in good health and CMV-seronegative. The CDR3 DNA sequence: TGTGCCAGCAGCATCCCGACAGGGCGCACAGATACGCAGTATTTT. Its translation: CASSIPTGRTDTQYF.